A selection of T cell receptor beta chains follows, all from one sample in a study of shared clonotypes between healthy human individuals. Assay: immunoSEQ multiplex PCR; the TCRdb copy retains only in-frame clones and omits some. The sample consists of fewer than 1.6 million clones, approximately 98.5% of them appearing once. Sequences were obtained from naive CD4+ T cells sorted from blood. The receptors shown here come from a man aged 30 to 45 in good health. The CDR3 runs from the conserved cysteine through the conserved F or W. Some rows mark clone size as missing; the rest say once, few, many or name a class of expanded clone.

V gene	J gene	clone size	CDR3 protein
TRBV15	TRBJ1-1	.	CATSRARDGWNTEAFF
TRBV11-2	TRBJ2-4	once	CASSLGPNIQYF
TRBV9	TRBJ2-7	.	CASSVGGTYSYEQYF
TRBV7-2	TRBJ2-5	.	CASSLQTGSYQETQYF
TRBV7-9	TRBJ2-6	.	CASSRQGANVLTF
TRBV28	TRBJ1-1	.	CASAGGPLQNTEAFF
TRBV7-8	TRBJ2-7	.	CASSLAVGLAREQYF
TRBV27	TRBJ2-7	.	CASSSTGTRTYEQYF
TRBV5-6	TRBJ1-2	once	CASSLPQGSDYGYTF
TRBV28	TRBJ1-4	.	CASSSGDEKLFF
TRBV4-1	TRBJ2-3	once	CASSQLGQLLTDTQYF
TRBV28	TRBJ2-5	.	CASRSTPDRETQYF
TRBV5-4	TRBJ2-2	.	CASSSELRSAGELFF
TRBV5-1	TRBJ2-5	.	CASSLEGAETQYF
TRBV11-3	TRBJ2-7	.	CASSLDYSYEQYF
TRBV7-9	TRBJ2-7	.	CASSLVPGGGSREQYF
TRBV10-3	TRBJ2-3	.	CAISESTGTDTQYF
TRBV25-1	TRBJ2-3	.	CASSRMPGDTQYF
TRBV7-9	TRBJ2-5	.	CASSFKETQYF
TRBV5-4	TRBJ2-1	once	CASSGGLAGINEQFF
TRBV28	TRBJ1-5	.	CASSLLGDQPQHF
TRBV18	TRBJ1-5	.	CASSPDVNQPQHF
TRBV19	TRBJ1-2	.	CASSTLPGGYGYTF
TRBV2	TRBJ2-1	.	CASRRDGNRAGEQFF
TRBV7-2	TRBJ2-2	.	CASSFRIAGGRTGELFF
TRBV25-1	TRBJ1-1	.	CASSESQGGTEAFF
TRBV10-2	TRBJ2-7	.	CASSESDFLSYEQYF
TRBV4-3	TRBJ2-7	.	CASSLRAGTHYEQYF
TRBV6-5	TRBJ2-1	.	CASSYSWPGYEQFF
TRBV14	TRBJ2-3	.	CASSQIGEDTQYF
TRBV5-1	TRBJ2-2	.	CASSPSVPTGELFF
TRBV5-1	TRBJ2-5	.	CASSEPQETQYF
TRBV19	TRBJ2-3	.	CASSSWSTDTQYF
TRBV6-5	TRBJ2-3	.	CASHGRGVDTQYF
TRBV6-1	TRBJ2-7	.	CASSRGGNSYEQYF
TRBV29-1	TRBJ2-1	.	CSVEGAADYNEQFF
TRBV28	TRBJ2-7	.	CASTKWGTRRHEQYF
TRBV6-6	TRBJ2-7	.	CASSYSEDYEQYF
TRBV7-3	TRBJ2-7	.	CASSEGLAGLYEQYF
TRBV2	TRBJ2-7	.	CASHQGGKSAYEQYF
TRBV6-5	TRBJ2-1	once	CASSYSGASEGEQFF
TRBV5-6	TRBJ2-7	.	CASSWPGEHEQYF
TRBV28	TRBJ2-3	.	CASSSGARTYPGYF
TRBV23-1	TRBJ2-3	.	CASSQSFRAGGAQYF
TRBV6-5	TRBJ1-1	.	CASSRGYTEAFF
TRBV7-7	TRBJ2-2	.	CASSLRAGGELFF
TRBV30	TRBJ2-3	.	CAWSGTDTQYF
TRBV11-3	TRBJ2-3	.	CASSLAGTISDTQYF
TRBV10-3	TRBJ1-1	.	CAISDGTADAFF
TRBV18	TRBJ2-2	.	CASSPGTAGAGELFF
TRBV5-6	TRBJ1-2	.	CASSLGAGSDYGYTF
TRBV5-1	TRBJ2-7	.	CASSPGGSGAYYEQYF
TRBV28	TRBJ2-4	.	CASTPDRADIQYF
TRBV6-1	TRBJ2-2	.	CASSLGLAGAGELFF
TRBV5-1	TRBJ1-4	.	CASSLGAPNEKLFF
TRBV14	TRBJ2-7	.	CASSQKGPVLSYEQYF
TRBV4-3	TRBJ2-3	.	CASSQGRGRGTDTQYF
TRBV11-2	TRBJ2-2	.	CASSFGQIHTGELFF